The 12 T cell receptor beta chains listed next were all sequenced from one sample in a study of control samples from healthy donors and cancer patients. Produced via immunoSEQ multiplex PCR; TCRdb's table is partial and in-frame only. The data contain over 75,000 clones, 82% of them singletons. The sequenced sample was blood. The source is a man aged 55 to 70 in good health.

The chain has TRBV6-8 and TRBJ1-5; 8 positions match TRBD1. Trimming at V came to 4 bases and at J to 4 bases, leaving 12 bases not matched to a gene. The CDR3 consists of 17 residues. Germline V gives CDR1 MNHGY, CDR2 SAAAGT. CDR3 sequence: CASSLDRDLRGNQPQHF. In nucleotides, the CDR3 is TGTGCCAGCAGTTTGGACAGGGATCTAAGGGGGAATCAGCCCCAGCATTTT.

The rearrangement uses TRBV3-1 (or the pseudogene TRBV3-2) and TRBJ1-1; D call uncertain. Germline lookup yields CDR1 LGHDT and CDR2 YNNKEL (reference sequence). The CDR3 contains 12 residues. Trimming pared 5 bases from V and 1 base from J, leaving 5 bases between. DNA of the CDR3: TGTGCCAGCAGCTGGAGGAACACTGAAGCTTTCTTT. It codes for CASSWRNTEAFF.

This clone has only one observation. J is TRBJ2-3 and V is TRBV4-1; D is uncertain. V was clipped by 3 bases and J by 4 bases, with 14 bases between them. The CDR3 spans 15 residues. Germline-derived CDR1 and CDR2 are MGHRA and YSYEKL. CDR3 amino acids: CASSQEVVLADTQYF. Written as DNA, the CDR3 is TGCGCCAGCAGCCAGGAAGTGGTTCTCGCAGATACGCAGTATTTT.

In the case of this clone: This CDR3 is also generated by other DNA sequences in the sample. The chain links TRBV7-9 to TRBJ1-2; D is perhaps TRBD1 (5 bases). Germline CDR1 and CDR2: SEHNR and FQNEAQ (reference sequence). The ends were cut back, 4 bases at V and 4 bases at J, with 7 bases in the middle. CDR3 length: 12 amino acids. The CDR3, as DNA: TGTGCCAGCAGCTCAGGGACCTATGGCTACACCTTC. As protein: CASSSGTYGYTF.

This chain links TRBV7-3 with TRBJ2-1, with D maybe TRBD2 (6 bases). The CDR3 has 14 amino acids. V dropped 5 bases and J dropped 10 bases, with 18 bases sitting between them. Per the germline V gene, CDR1 is SGHTA and CDR2 is FQGTGA. The CDR3 loop is CASSQSLGAGEQFF. DNA of the CDR3: TGTGCCAGCAGCCAATCCCTAGGGGCGGGGGAGCAGTTCTTC.

This sequence joins TRBV29-1 and TRBJ2-2; 7 nucleotides line up with TRBD1. CDR1 is SQVTM and CDR2 is ANQGSEA in the germline V gene. V lost 7 bases to trimming and J lost 0 bases; unmatched junction nucleotides: 5. The CDR3 runs to 14 residues. CDR3 amino acids: CSASGTANTGELFF. The CDR3 DNA reads as TGCAGCGCATCCGGGACAGCGAACACCGGGGAGCTGTTTTTT.

This clone was detected a few times. This chain joins TRBV20-1 and TRBJ1-6; D gene unclear. Trimming cost V 3 bases and J 10 bases, with 13 bases left between them. The germline V gene has CDR1 DFQATT and CDR2 SNEGSKA (reference sequence). The CDR3 totals 13 residues. The CDR3, as DNA: TGCAGTGCTAGTGGCGACACACTATCACCCCTCCACTTT. Translated, it gives CSASGDTLSPLHF.

CDR3 coding DNA: TGTGCCAGCAGTTACGCCTTAAAGGGAGGCACTGAAGCTTTCTTT. It codes for CASSYALKGGTEAFF. V is TRBV6-6 and J is TRBJ1-1; D is unresolved. Looked up from germline, CDR1 is MNHNY and CDR2 is SVGAGI (reference sequence). The CDR3 sequence is 15 residues long. V gave up 2 bases and J gave up 4 bases, with 14 bases separating them.

This chain links TRBV11-2 with TRBJ2-7; 7 bases align to TRBD2. The V segment lost 3 bases and the J segment 4 bases; nucleotides outside the gene matches: 6. CDR3 length: 14 residues. The germline gives CDR1 SGHAT, CDR2 FQNNGV. CDR3 in DNA: TGTGCCAGCAGCTTCGGGAGGCATGCGTACGAGCAGTACTTC. Translating gives CASSFGRHAYEQYF.

This clone appeared many times. The sample holds other DNA sequences that translate to the same CDR3. The J gene is TRBJ1-2, the V gene TRBV20-1; D possibly corresponds to TRBD1 (6 bases). This CDR3 spans 14 amino acids. Between the trimmed V and J ends, which lost 3 bases and 4 bases, there was a span of 15 bases. Germline V CDR1 and CDR2: DFQATT, SNEGSKA (reference sequence). This CDR3 reads CSASLEGVTYGYTF. The DNA of the CDR3 is TGCAGTGCTAGTCTGGAGGGGGTAACCTATGGCTACACCTTC.

This chain joins TRBV6-4 and TRBJ2-1, with 11 bases lining up with TRBD1. The junction had 3 bases not matched to a gene; V was cut back by 3 bases and J by 5 bases. The CDR3 covers 15 residues. The V gene's germline CDR1 is MRHNA and CDR2 SNTAGT. CDR3 in amino acids: CASSEGTGGNNEQFF. DNA of the CDR3: TGTGCCAGCAGTGAGGGGACAGGGGGGAACAATGAGCAGTTCTTC.

The chain joins TRBV10-3 to TRBJ1-1; 8 bases map to TRBD1. The CDR3 length is 12 residues. V lost 6 bases and J lost 5; bases outside the gene matches: 2. The V gene's germline CDR1 is ENHRY and CDR2 SYGVKD. The CDR3 sequence is CAIRDRATEAFF. CDR3 coding DNA: TGTGCCATCAGGGACAGGGCTACTGAAGCTTTCTTT.